This TCR beta chain was identified during a study of blood T cell repertoires in COVID-19. Authors' data handling: Amplification from reference gene primers served as the basis for estimated nucleated cell counts. Libraries were prepared by immunoSEQ multiplex PCR; TCRdb keeps only in-frame clonotypes and omits some of them. That table furnishes V, J and clone size, whereas the DNA furnished D and trimming. There are 130,000 or so clones in the sample; around nine tenths occur only once, and over 9.5% lies in the top ten. Sample: peripheral blood. The TCR comes from a woman aged 70-85 years with COVID-19, enrolled during active disease.

The CDR3: CASSVDSSGEETQYF. Written as DNA, the CDR3 is TGTGCCAGCAGCGTAGATTCTAGCGGGGAAGAGACCCAGTACTTC. This chain joins TRBV9 and TRBJ2-5; 9 bases align to TRBD2. Looked up from germline, CDR1 is SGDLS and CDR2 is YYNGEE. V lost 0 bases and J lost 3; bases outside the gene matches: 3. The CDR3 has 15 residues.